This T cell receptor (beta chain) is drawn from a study of T cell clones after liver transplantation. Study context: Samples came pre-transplant, pre-randomization before withdrawal, and post-randomization after withdrawal ended. Whole-study results and caveats: A significant post-transplant drop in circulating graft-donor-reactive CD4 TCRbeta sequences occurred in most of the 8 subjects.

V was trimmed by 5 bases and J by 6 bases, leaving 11 bases between them. From germline, CDR1 is MNHEY and CDR2 SMNVEV (reference sequence). The CDR3 totals 12 residues. Concerning this clone itself: The antigen is unknown.

TCRdb's table, derived via immunoSEQ multiplex PCR, lists solely in-frame clones and lacks some. The sample lists under 130,000 clones; about 86% were seen once. This specimen was CD4+ T cells from blood, taken approximately 43 months after liver transplant. The chain employs TRBV27 and TRBJ2-7; a weak D match, TRBD1 (5 bases). This receptor was obtained from a human patient who received a liver transplant. Some T cells may originate from the graft donor. CDR3 protein: CASSHQGREQYF. Written as DNA, the CDR3 is TGTGCCAGCAGTCATCAGGGTCGCGAGCAGTACTTC.